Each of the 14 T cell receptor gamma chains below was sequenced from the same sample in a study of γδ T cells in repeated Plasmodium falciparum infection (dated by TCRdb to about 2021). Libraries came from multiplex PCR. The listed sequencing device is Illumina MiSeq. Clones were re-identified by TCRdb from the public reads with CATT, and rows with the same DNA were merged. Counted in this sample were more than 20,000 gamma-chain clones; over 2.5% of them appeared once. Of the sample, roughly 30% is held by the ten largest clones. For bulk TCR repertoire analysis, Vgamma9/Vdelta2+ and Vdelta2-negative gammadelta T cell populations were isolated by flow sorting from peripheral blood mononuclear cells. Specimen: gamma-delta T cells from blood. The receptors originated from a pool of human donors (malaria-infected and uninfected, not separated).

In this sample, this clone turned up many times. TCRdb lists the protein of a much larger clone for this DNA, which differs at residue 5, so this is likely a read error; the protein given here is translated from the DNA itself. This CDR3 reads CATWGGQIYKKLF. The CDR3, as DNA: TGTGCCACCTGGGGTGGGCAGATTTATAAGAAACTCTTT. This sequence joins TRGV4 and TRGJ1 or TRGJ2. The CDR3 runs 13 residues. CDR1 and CDR2 from the germline V gene are EGSTGY and YDSYTSSV.

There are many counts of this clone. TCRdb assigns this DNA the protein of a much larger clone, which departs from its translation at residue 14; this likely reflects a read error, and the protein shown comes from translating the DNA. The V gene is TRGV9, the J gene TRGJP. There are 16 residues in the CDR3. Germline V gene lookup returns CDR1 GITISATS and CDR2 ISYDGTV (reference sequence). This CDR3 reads CALWRSQELGKKIQVF. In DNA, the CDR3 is TGTGCCTTGTGGAGAAGTCAAGAGTTGGGCAAAAAAATCCAGGTATTT.

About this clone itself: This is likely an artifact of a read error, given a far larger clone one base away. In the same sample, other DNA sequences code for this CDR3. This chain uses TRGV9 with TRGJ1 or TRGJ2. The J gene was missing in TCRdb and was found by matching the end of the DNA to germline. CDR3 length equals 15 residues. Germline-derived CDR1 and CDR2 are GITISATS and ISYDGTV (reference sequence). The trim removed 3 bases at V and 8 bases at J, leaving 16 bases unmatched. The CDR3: CALWEREWARDKKLF. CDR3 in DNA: TGTGCCTTGTGGGAGAGGGAGTGGGCCCGGGATAAGAAACTCTTT.

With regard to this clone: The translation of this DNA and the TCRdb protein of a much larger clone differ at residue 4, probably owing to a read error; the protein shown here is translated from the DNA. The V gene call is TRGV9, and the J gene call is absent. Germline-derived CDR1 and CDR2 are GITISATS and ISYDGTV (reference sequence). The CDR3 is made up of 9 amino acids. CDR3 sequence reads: CALCEVRLF. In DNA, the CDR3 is TGTGCCTTGTGTGAGGTGAGGCTCTTT.

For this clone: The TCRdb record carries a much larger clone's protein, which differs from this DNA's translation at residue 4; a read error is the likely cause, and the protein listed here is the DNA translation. DNA of the CDR3: TGTGCCTTGGGGGAGGCGTACCGAAATTATTATAAGAAACTCTTT. This translates into CALGEAYRNYYKKLF. J is TRGJ1 or TRGJ2 and V is TRGV9. The J gene was not available in TCRdb and was assigned here by matching the DNA to germline segments. The CDR3 loop spans 15 amino acids. From germline, CDR1 is GITISATS and CDR2 ISYDGTV (reference sequence).

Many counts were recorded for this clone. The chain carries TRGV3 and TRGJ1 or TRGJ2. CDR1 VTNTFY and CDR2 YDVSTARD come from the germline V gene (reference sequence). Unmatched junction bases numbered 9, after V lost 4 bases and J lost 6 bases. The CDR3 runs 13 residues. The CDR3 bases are TGTGCCACCTGGGAGCGGCTCTCTTATAAGAAACTCTTT. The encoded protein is CATWERLSYKKLF.

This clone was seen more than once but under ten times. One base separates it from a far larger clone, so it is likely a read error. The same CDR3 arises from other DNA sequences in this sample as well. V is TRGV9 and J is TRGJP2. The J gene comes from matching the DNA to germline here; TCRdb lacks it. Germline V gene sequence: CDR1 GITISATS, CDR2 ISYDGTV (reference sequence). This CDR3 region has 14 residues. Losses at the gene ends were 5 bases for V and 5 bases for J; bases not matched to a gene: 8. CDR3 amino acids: CALWALRSDWIKTF. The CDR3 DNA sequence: TGTGCCTTGTGGGCGTTAAGGAGTGATTGGATCAAGACGTTT.

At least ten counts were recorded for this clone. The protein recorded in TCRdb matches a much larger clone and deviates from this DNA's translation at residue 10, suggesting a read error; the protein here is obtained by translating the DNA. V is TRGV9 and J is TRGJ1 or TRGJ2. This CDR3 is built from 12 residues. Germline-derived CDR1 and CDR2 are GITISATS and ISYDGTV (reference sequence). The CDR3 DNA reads TGTGCCTTGTGGGTGAATTATTATAAGAGACTCTTT. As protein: CALWVNYYKRLF.

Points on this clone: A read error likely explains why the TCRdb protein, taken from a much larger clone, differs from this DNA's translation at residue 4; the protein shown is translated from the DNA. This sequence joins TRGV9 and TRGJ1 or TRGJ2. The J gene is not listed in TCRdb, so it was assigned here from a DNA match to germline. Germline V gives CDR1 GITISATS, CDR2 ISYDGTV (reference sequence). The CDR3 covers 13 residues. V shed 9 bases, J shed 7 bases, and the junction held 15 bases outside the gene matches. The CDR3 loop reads CALRGCPGYKKLF. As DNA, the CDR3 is TGTGCCTTGCGGGGCTGTCCGGGATATAAGAAACTCTTT.

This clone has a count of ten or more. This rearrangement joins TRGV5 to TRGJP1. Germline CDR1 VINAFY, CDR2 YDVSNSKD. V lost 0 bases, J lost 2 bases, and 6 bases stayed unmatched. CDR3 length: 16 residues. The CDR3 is CATWDRLHTTGWFKIF. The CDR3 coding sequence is TGTGCCACCTGGGACAGGCTTCACACCACTGGTTGGTTCAAGATATTT.

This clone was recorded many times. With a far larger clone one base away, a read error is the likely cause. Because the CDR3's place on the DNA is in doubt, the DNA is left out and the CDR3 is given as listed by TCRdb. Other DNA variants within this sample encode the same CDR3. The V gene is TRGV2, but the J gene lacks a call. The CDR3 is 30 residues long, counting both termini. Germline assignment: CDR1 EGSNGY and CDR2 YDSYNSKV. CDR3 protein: CATWDGAIRNSLAVEQHLLSQVSIGRIQHF.

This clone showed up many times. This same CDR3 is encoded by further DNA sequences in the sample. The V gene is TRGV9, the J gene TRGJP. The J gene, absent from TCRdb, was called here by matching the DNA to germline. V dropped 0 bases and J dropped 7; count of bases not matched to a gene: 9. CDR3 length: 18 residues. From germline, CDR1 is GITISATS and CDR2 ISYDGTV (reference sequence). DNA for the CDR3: TGTGCCTTGTGGGAGGTGCAGGAGGAGGAGTTGGGCAAAAAAATCAAGGTATTT. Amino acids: CALWEVQEEELGKKIKVF.

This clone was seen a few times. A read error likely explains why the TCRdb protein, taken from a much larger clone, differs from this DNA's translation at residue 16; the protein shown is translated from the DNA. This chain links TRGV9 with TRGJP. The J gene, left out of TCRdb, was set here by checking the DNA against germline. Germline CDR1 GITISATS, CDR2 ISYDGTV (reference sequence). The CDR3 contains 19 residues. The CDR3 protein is CACSGSIRGGELGKKTKVF. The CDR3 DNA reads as TGTGCCTGCAGCGGGAGTATAAGGGGAGGCGAGTTGGGCAAAAAAACCAAGGTATTT.

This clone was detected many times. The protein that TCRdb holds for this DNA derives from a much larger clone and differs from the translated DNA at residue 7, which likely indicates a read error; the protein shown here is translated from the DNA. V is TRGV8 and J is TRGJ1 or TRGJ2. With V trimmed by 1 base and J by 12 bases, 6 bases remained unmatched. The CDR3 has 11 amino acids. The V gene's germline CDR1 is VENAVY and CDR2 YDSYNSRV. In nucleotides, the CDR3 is TGTGCCACCTGGGATAGAAGAGGGAAACTCTTT. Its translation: CATWDRRGKLF.